The rows below give T cell receptor beta chains drawn from one sample of a study of T cells in Graves' hyperthyroidism and ophthalmopathy. TCRdb reanalysed the multiplex PCR reads using MiXCR and keeps one entry per CDR3 protein. This table has 700,000 or so distinct CDR3 sequences, roughly 17% appearing once. Material for sequencing was blood. Receptors were obtained from a man aged 18 to 30 with Graves' hyperthyroidism. Both conserved end residues are part of each CDR3. A D gene is named only where the DNA matches it firmly. Clone size appears in some rows only: once, few, many, or a class for an expanded clone.

V gene: TRBV6-1; D gene: TRBD1; clone size: NA; J gene: TRBJ1-1; CDR3 DNA: TGTGCCAGCAGTTATCGGGACAGGGGGACCCCTATAACTTTCTTT; CDR3 protein: CASSYRDRGTPITFF
V gene: TRBV24-1; D gene: TRBD1; clone size: few; J gene: TRBJ2-5; CDR3 DNA: TGTGCCACCAGTGATTTCAAGCAGGGGGCGTATTCCGGGACCCAGTACTTC; CDR3 protein: CATSDFKQGAYSGTQYF
V gene: TRBV12-3/TRBV12-4; D gene: NA; clone size: many; J gene: TRBJ2-1; CDR3 DNA: TGTGCCAGCAGTTTAGCGCCCGCGAATGAGCAGTTCTTC; CDR3 protein: CASSLAPANEQFF
V gene: TRBV29-1; D gene: NA; clone size: few; J gene: TRBJ1-3; CDR3 DNA: TGCAGCGTCGCGACGGCCAGCTCTGGAAACACCATATATTTT; CDR3 protein: CSVATASSGNTIYF
V gene: TRBV7-2; D gene: TRBD2; clone size: NA; J gene: TRBJ2-1; CDR3 DNA: TGTGCCAGCAGCGCTGGGACTAGCGGGTGGGATGAGCAGTTCTTC; CDR3 protein: CASSAGTSGWDEQFF
V gene: TRBV28; D gene: NA; clone size: many; J gene: TRBJ2-5; CDR3 DNA: TGTGCCAGCATGGGCCCCACCTCAGAGACCCAGTACTTC; CDR3 protein: CASMGPTSETQYF
V gene: TRBV9; D gene: TRBD2; clone size: NA; J gene: TRBJ2-1; CDR3 DNA: TGTGCCAGCAGCGTAGCGGGAGGGGGCAATGAGCAGTTCTTC; CDR3 protein: CASSVAGGGNEQFF
V gene: TRBV20-1; D gene: TRBD2; clone size: NA; J gene: TRBJ2-1; CDR3 DNA: TGCAGTGCTAGAGACGGACAGGGACTAGCGGGAGGGGTTGAGCAGTTCTTC; CDR3 protein: CSARDGQGLAGGVEQFF
V gene: TRBV7-3; D gene: TRBD1; clone size: few; J gene: TRBJ2-1; CDR3 DNA: TGTGCCAGCAGCCACGGACAGGGGTATAAGGTTGGGACTCCTTACAATGAGCAGTTCTTC; CDR3 protein: CASSHGQGYKVGTPYNEQFF
V gene: TRBV4-3; D gene: TRBD2; clone size: NA; J gene: TRBJ2-3; CDR3 DNA: TGCGCCAGCAGCCAAGACCACAGAGGGAGGGCTGGTATCACAGATACGCAGTATTTT; CDR3 protein: CASSQDHRGRAGITDTQYF
V gene: TRBV28; D gene: NA; clone size: many; J gene: TRBJ2-7; CDR3 DNA: TGTGCCAGCAGTCCTCCTGAGGGTGGTACCTACGAGCAGTACTTC; CDR3 protein: CASSPPEGGTYEQYF
V gene: TRBV28; D gene: TRBD1; clone size: many; J gene: TRBJ2-2; CDR3 DNA: TGTGCCAGCCTCGCCTCGGAGGGGACAGGGCGGGCCGGGGAGCTGTTTTTT; CDR3 protein: CASLASEGTGRAGELFF
V gene: TRBV7-2; D gene: TRBD2; clone size: many; J gene: TRBJ2-1; CDR3 DNA: TGTGCCAGCAGCCTTGTCTTGACTAGCCGGGAGCAGTTCTTC; CDR3 protein: CASSLVLTSREQFF
V gene: TRBV20-1; D gene: TRBD1; clone size: many; J gene: TRBJ2-3; CDR3 DNA: TGCAGTGCTAGAGACCGGGACAGGGACACAGATACGCAGTATTTT; CDR3 protein: CSARDRDRDTDTQYF
V gene: TRBV10-3; D gene: NA; clone size: many; J gene: TRBJ2-5; CDR3 DNA: TGTGCCATCAGTACCGCTAGCAGCCAGGGGACCCAGTACTTC; CDR3 protein: CAISTASSQGTQYF
V gene: TRBV20-1; D gene: TRBD2; clone size: NA; J gene: TRBJ2-7; CDR3 DNA: TGCAGTGCTAGCCCCCCTGCTAGCGGGATTGCTTACGAGCAGTACTTC; CDR3 protein: CSASPPASGIAYEQYF
V gene: TRBV11-1; D gene: NA; clone size: NA; J gene: TRBJ2-7; CDR3 DNA: TGTGCCAGCAGCTTAGAAGGGAGGGGGAGCGCTGGCTACGAGCAGTACTTC; CDR3 protein: CASSLEGRGSAGYEQYF
V gene: TRBV9; D gene: TRBD1; clone size: NA; J gene: TRBJ1-3; CDR3 DNA: TGTGCCAGCGGACAGGGGGAGAACCTCTCTGGAAACACCATATATTTT; CDR3 protein: CASGQGENLSGNTIYF
V gene: TRBV2; D gene: TRBD2; clone size: few; J gene: TRBJ2-2; CDR3 DNA: TGTGCCAGCAGTGAAGGTCACGGGAGGGGTGCCGGGGAGCTGTTTTTT; CDR3 protein: CASSEGHGRGAGELFF
V gene: TRBV20-1; D gene: NA; clone size: few; J gene: TRBJ1-6; CDR3 DNA: TGCAGTGCTAGAGATACGGGGAATTCACCCCTCCACTTT; CDR3 protein: CSARDTGNSPLHF